This TCR beta chain was obtained from a study of circulating CD8 cells and anti-PD-1 response in melanoma. The wider study: Response groups: complete/partial responders versus stable/progressive non-responders. General study findings and limits: Under 8% of TRB clonotypes were shared between subsets at M1. Most experiments lacked replicates.

The CDR3 is 16 amino acids. Per the germline V gene, CDR1 is DFQATT and CDR2 is SNEGSKA (reference sequence). V lost 6 bases to trimming and J lost 2 bases; unmatched junction nucleotides: 14. Using roughly 15 ng of total RNA, TCR libraries were made with the QIAseq Immune Repertoire TCR panel. TCRdb passed the reads through MiXCR, listing each CDR3 protein once. The sample lists about 620 distinct CDR3 sequences, under 8.5% seen once, with around 19% in the top ten. Sorting of live CD3+CD8+TCRalphabeta+ cells by PD-1 and/or TIGIT gave four subsets. This clonotype is medium-sized in the sample. The antigen remains unidentified.

This chain connects TRBV20-1 to TRBJ1-1; 8 bases are a match to TRBD1. This material consisted of CD8+ T cells from PBMCs, taken at baseline or after one month of anti-PD-1 therapy (not recorded which). This sequence originates from a human donor with melanoma. CDR3 nucleotide sequence: TGCAGTGCCGGCCTCCCAGGGGGCCAAAGAAACACTGAAGCTTTCTTT. It is translated as CSAGLPGGQRNTEAFF.